This T cell receptor (beta chain) was sequenced for a study of CD8 T cells in Susac syndrome. Reverse transcription of roughly 0.5 to 1 ug RNA was carried out with random hexamers. MiXCR, run by TCRdb on the immunoSEQ multiplex PCR reads, gives a single entry per CDR3 protein. Of about 400,000 distinct CDR3 sequences listed, approximately 85% are singletons. The CDR3 totals 16 residues. Looked up from germline, CDR1 is SEHNR and CDR2 is FQNEAQ (reference sequence). V was pared by 5 bases and J by 5 bases, with 8 bases of the junction left unmatched. The V and J genes are TRBV7-9 and TRBJ2-7; 14 positions agree with TRBD2. The sequence was collected from a human donor with multiple sclerosis. Sequences were obtained from CD8+ T cells from PBMCs. The CDR3 sequence: CASSVRLAGGSHEQYF. CDR3 sequence (DNA): TGTGCCAGCAGCGTACGACTAGCGGGAGGGTCCCACGAGCAGTACTTC.